This is a list of T cell receptor beta chains from one sample in a study of Tregs in tolerant kidney transplant recipients. Here immunoSEQ multiplex PCR was the method, and the copy in TCRdb shows in-frame clones only, minus some. Here the sample spans about 68,000 clones, 84% being singletons. Sequencing input: CD4+ T cells from blood. The receptors shown here come from a human donor in good health. Each CDR3 is given with its conserved first and last residue. The size of a clone is reported for some rows only, either as once, few or many, or as a class for expanded clones.

size | V | CDR3
- | TRBV4-2 | CASSQDRGAPGNTIYF
- | TRBV30 | CAWSVTGGWNEQFF
once | TRBV10-3 | CAISAQLAGGQETQYF
- | TRBV6-4 | CASELPTPSPGNTIYF
- | TRBV10-3 | CAIRSGTLLDEQYF
- | TRBV2 | CASSTGQNEKLFF
- | TRBV7-3 | CASSLGFGSPLHF
once | TRBV5-1 | CASSLDLSTSGRSSYEQYF
- | TRBV9 | CASSRENNEQYF
- | TRBV7-6 | CASSLRVSGAPGDTQYF
- | TRBV5-8 | CASSSFPGTSGGALADTQYF
- | TRBV28 | CASSPPLFF
- | TRBV6-1 | CASSLRGASAEKLFF
once | TRBV7-9 | CASSPGQRNTEAFF
- | TRBV7-2 | CASSFNRVGGEQYF
once | TRBV6-5 | CASRRTDTQYF
once | TRBV2 | CASSEGSSYNSPFHF
- | TRBV5-6 | CASSDSPRRTSYEQYF
once | TRBV5-6 | CASSLSQGTDTQYF
- | TRBV19 | CASSQGRYNEQFF
- | TRBV25-1 | CASSLRGGNEKLFF
- | TRBV5-1 | CASSSYLLYEQFF
- | TRBV7-2 | CASSLVGLAGAEQFF
- | TRBV11-2 | CASSLDPGGSPLHF
- | TRBV11-1 | CASSQGLAGWSSYNEQFF
- | TRBV5-4 | CASSLTRGGASTDTQYF
- | TRBV7-2 | CAGSSNRQPQHF
- | TRBV5-1 | CASSFSGGGQFF
- | TRBV11-2 | CASSLDPDIGETQYF